This TCR beta chain was obtained from a study of PD-1 blockade in classical Hodgkin lymphoma. Looking at the study overall: It was nivolumab at 3 mg/kg, given intravenously every 2 weeks, that patients received. Study-wide points: By cycle point C4D1, TCR diversity had risen significantly in CD4+ cells (but not CD8+ cells).

This clone was detected only a few times. Its antigen is still unknown. Some clones are missing from TCRdb's copy, which holds only in-frame ones; the method was immunoSEQ multiplex PCR. In the table there are approximately 8,400 clones, about nine tenths of which are singletons. Per the germline V gene, CDR1 is MNHEY and CDR2 is SVGAGI. The length of the CDR3 is 16 residues. J gave up 0 bases and V 1 base, and 2 bases lay outside the gene matches. Each patient relapsed following autologous stem cell transplantation, and prior brentuximab vedotin exposure differed. Magnetic negative selection of thawed PBMCs was the method by which CD4+ T cells were purified. Complete response, partial response or progressive disease was each patient's best response.

This clonotype was sampled from a human donor with classical Hodgkin lymphoma. The chain links TRBV6-5 to TRBJ2-7; 11 bases are shared with TRBD2. This material consisted of CD4+ T cells from blood, taken at baseline. The CDR3 loop reads CASSYLTSGSSYEQYF. The CDR3 DNA follows: TGTGCCAGCAGTTACTTAACTAGCGGGAGCTCCTACGAGCAGTACTTC.